The 19 T cell receptor beta chains below were found in one sample sequenced in a study of T cells in Graves' hyperthyroidism and ophthalmopathy. RNA transcripts yielded amplified TCR beta CDR3 regions. TCR CDR3 regions were first amplified by RT-PCR with HTBI primers. TCRdb independently ran MiXCR on the multiplex PCR reads; one entry per CDR3 protein. The data show 550,000 to 700,000 distinct CDR3 sequences, approximately 44% seen once. The material sequenced was peripheral blood or thyroid tissue (not recorded which). Receptors originate from an adult woman with Graves' disease, either hyperthyroidism or ophthalmopathy (not recorded which).

The chain is built from TRBV2 and TRBJ2-1; D call uncertain. There are 15 residues in the CDR3. CDR1 is SNHLY and CDR2 is FYNNEI in the germline V gene. V lost 6 bases and J lost 1, with 13 bases in between. CDR3 DNA sequence: TGTGCCAGCAGAGGGTATGACGTTTCCTACAATGAGCAGTTCTTC. Amino acid sequence: CASRGYDVSYNEQFF.

The gene calls are TRBV29-1 and TRBJ2-7, with D possibly being TRBD1 (6 bases). Germline CDR1 is SQVTM and CDR2 is ANQGSEA. The ends were cut back, 7 bases at V and 1 base at J, with 14 bases in the middle. The CDR3 is made up of 13 amino acids. CDR3 in DNA: TGCAGCGGGGGAGAGGGGGATTCCTACGAGCAGTACTTC. Encoded protein: CSGGEGDSYEQYF.

In its sample, this clonotype was seen many times. The J gene is TRBJ2-6, the V gene TRBV28; the D is unclear. Trimming stripped 3 bases from V and 6 bases from J, with 6 bases between. CDR1 is MDHEN and CDR2 is SYDVKM in the germline V gene. The CDR3 consists of 13 residues. The CDR3 region is CASSFGMANVLTF. Here the CDR3 DNA reads TGTGCCAGCAGTTTTGGTATGGCCAACGTCCTGACTTTC.

V is TRBV7-9 and J is TRBJ2-2, with 7 bases lining up with TRBD2. With 5 bases clipped from V and 7 bases from J, the junction kept 4 bases outside the gene matches. Germline-derived CDR1 and CDR2 are SEHNR and FQNEAQ (reference sequence). This CDR3 has 13 residues. The CDR3 spells CASSQRTSGELFF. In DNA, the CDR3 is TGTGCCAGCAGCCAACGGACTAGCGGGGAGCTGTTTTTT.

The rearrangement uses TRBV15 and TRBJ1-6; D may be TRBD1 (6 bases). Trimming left V 5 bases short and J 7 bases short, with 15 bases between. The length of the CDR3 is 15 residues. CDR1 is LNHNV and CDR2 is YYDKDF in the germline V gene (reference sequence). The CDR3 spells CATSARDIKNSPLHF. CDR3 sequence (DNA): TGTGCCACCAGCGCACGGGACATAAAGAATTCACCCCTCCACTTT. Filled out from reference TRBV15 and TRBJ1-6, the complete variable domain reads DAMVIQNPRYQVTQFGKPVTLSCSQTLNHNVMYWYQQKSSQAPKLLFHYYDKDFNNEADTPDNFQSRRPNTSFCFLDIRSPGLGDTAMYLCATSARDIKNSPLHFGNGTRLTVT.

At least ten counts were recorded for this clonotype. This chain connects TRBV5-8 to TRBJ1-2; D not resolved. V gave up 0 bases and J gave up 0 bases, with 3 bases separating them. The CDR3 sequence is 13 residues long. The V gene's germline CDR1 is SGHTS and CDR2 YDEGEE. This chain's CDR3 is CASSLVANYGYTF. The DNA of the CDR3 is TGTGCCAGCAGCTTGGTAGCTAACTATGGCTACACCTTC.

V and J are TRBV10-3 and TRBJ1-6; TRBD1 aligns across 9 bases. CDR3 length equals 14 residues. Trimming removed 6 bases from V and 4 bases from J; junction bases left unmatched: 1. Per germline, CDR1 ENHRY and CDR2 SYGVKD. The CDR3 loop is CAISGTGYNSPLHF. CDR3 DNA: TGTGCCATCAGCGGGACAGGGTATAATTCACCCCTCCACTTT.

This rearrangement joins TRBV6-5 to TRBJ1-5; unclear D gene. Germline loops: CDR1 MNHEY, CDR2 SVGAGI. This CDR3 region has 16 residues. The V end lost 2 bases, the J end lost 1 base, and 12 bases lay between the germline ends. The CDR3 coding sequence is TGTGCCAGCAGTTACGAGGGTCAAGGGAGCAATCAGCCCCAGCATTTT. Translated: CASSYEGQGSNQPQHF.

The chain employs TRBV9 and TRBJ1-4; the match to TRBD1 covers 10 bases. The ends lost 5 bases at V and 0 bases at J; junction bases unmatched: 7. Germline V lookup: CDR1 SGDLS, CDR2 YYNGEE. The CDR3 length is 17 residues. The CDR3 protein is CASSGQGEAATNEKLFF. CDR3 in DNA: TGTGCCAGCAGTGGACAGGGGGAGGCCGCAACTAATGAAAAACTGTTTTTT.

This clonotype was observed at least ten times. The V call is TRBV2, the J call TRBJ1-2, with 8 bases that match TRBD1. The germline CDR1 and CDR2 sequences are SNHLY and FYNNEI. Trimming removed 8 bases from V and 7 bases from J; junction bases left unmatched: 6. This CDR3 comprises 12 residues. CDR3 DNA sequence: TGTGCCAGCTCAGGGGGCGGTGGTGGCTACACCTTC. As protein: CASSGGGGGYTF. Using reference TRBV2 and TRBJ1-2 for the parts outside the CDR3, the full variable domain is EPEVTQTPSHQVTQMGQEVILRCVPISNHLYFYWYRQILGQKVEFLVSFYNNEISEKSEIFDDQFSVERPDGSNFTLKIRSTKLEDSAMYFCASSGGGGGYTFGSGTRLTVV.

The sample holds one count of this clonotype. The rearrangement joins TRBV5-5 to TRBJ2-2; 9 nucleotides match TRBD1. Germline V gene sequence: CDR1 SGHKS, CDR2 YYEKEE (reference sequence). This CDR3 is built from 19 residues. V was clipped by 0 bases and J by 7 bases; unmatched bases: 16. CDR3 bases: TGTGCCAGCAGCTTGGACCACCCCTTAACAGGGGGCAAGGGCGGGGAGCTGTTTTTT. Translating gives CASSLDHPLTGGKGGELFF. Using reference TRBV5-5 and TRBJ2-2 for the parts outside the CDR3, the full variable domain is DAGVTQSPTHLIKTRGQQVTLRCSPISGHKSVSWYQQVLGQGPQFIFQYYEKEERGRGNFPDRFSARQFPNYSSELNVNALLLGDSALYLCASSLDHPLTGGKGGELFFGEGSRLTVL.

The rearrangement joins TRBV10-3 to TRBJ2-5; 7 nucleotides line up with TRBD1. Germline V lookup: CDR1 ENHRY, CDR2 SYGVKD. This CDR3 has 18 amino acids. The J segment lost 5 bases and the V segment lost 2 bases, leaving 17 bases of the junction unmatched. CDR3 sequence (DNA): TGTGCCATCAGTGAGCGGTTATCGCCACAGGGGATGATGGAGACCCAGTACTTC. Translating it yields CAISERLSPQGMMETQYF.

V gene TRBV7-2 combines with J gene TRBJ2-5; D unresolved. V dropped 0 bases and J dropped 4 bases, with 12 bases sitting between them. CDR3 length: 15 amino acids. Germline assignment: CDR1 SGHTA and CDR2 FQGNSA. This CDR3 is CASSLAWQIVETQYF. The CDR3 DNA reads TGTGCCAGCAGCTTAGCGTGGCAGATCGTAGAGACCCAGTACTTC.

Ten or more counts support this clonotype. V gene TRBV12-3 or TRBV12-4 combines with J gene TRBJ1-5, with TRBD1 as a possible D gene (5 bases). V shed 10 bases and J shed 4 bases, with 11 bases lying between them. The CDR3 length is 12 residues. CDR3 in amino acids: CATAGRNQPQHF. In nucleotides, the CDR3 is TGTGCCACCGCGGGGCGTAATCAGCCCCAGCATTTT.

The chain combines TRBV5-1 with TRBJ1-6, with 7 positions matching TRBD1. The germline CDR1 and CDR2 sequences are SGHRS and YFSETQ. The J segment lost 4 bases and the V segment lost 5 bases, leaving 3 bases of the junction unmatched. The CDR3 runs to 14 residues. The CDR3 is CASRGGQYNSPLHF. The CDR3 DNA is TGCGCCAGCAGAGGGGGACAGTATAATTCACCCCTCCACTTT.

This clonotype was seen just once. The chain uses TRBV12-3 or TRBV12-4 and TRBJ1-5; no reliable D call. The CDR3 contains 12 residues. Trimming took off 4 bases at V and 7 bases at J, with 8 bases between the two ends. The CDR3 coding sequence is TGTGCCAGCAGTTACGCCCTCCAGCCCCAGCATTTT. Protein: CASSYALQPQHF.

This sequence joins TRBV20-1 and TRBJ2-5, with TRBD2 matching over 9 bases. The V gene end was trimmed by 3 bases and the J gene end by 9 bases; junction bases not matched to a gene: 8. CDR1 is DFQATT and CDR2 is SNEGSKA in the germline V gene (reference sequence). The CDR3 consists of 13 residues. The CDR3: CSARLAGTSAQYF. CDR3 DNA sequence: TGCAGTGCTAGGCTAGCGGGGACGTCGGCCCAGTACTTC.

The rearrangement uses TRBV29-1 and TRBJ2-7, with TRBD1 matching over 9 bases. V shed 8 bases, J shed 6 bases, and the junction held 8 bases outside the gene matches. This CDR3 is built from 12 residues. Looked up from germline, CDR1 is SQVTM and CDR2 is ANQGSEA. CDR3 DNA: TGCAGCCCTCGGGACAGGGACCTCGAGCAGTACTTC. It is translated as CSPRDRDLEQYF.

The rearrangement uses TRBV29-1 and TRBJ2-7; 7 bases agree with TRBD2. After removal of 4 bases from V and 12 bases from J, the junction contained 9 bases not matched to a gene. This CDR3 spans 11 amino acids. Germline V lookup: CDR1 SQVTM, CDR2 ANQGSEA. CDR3 nucleotides: TGCAGCGTTGTACGGGGAGGGAGTACGTACTTC. This translates into CSVVRGGSTYF.